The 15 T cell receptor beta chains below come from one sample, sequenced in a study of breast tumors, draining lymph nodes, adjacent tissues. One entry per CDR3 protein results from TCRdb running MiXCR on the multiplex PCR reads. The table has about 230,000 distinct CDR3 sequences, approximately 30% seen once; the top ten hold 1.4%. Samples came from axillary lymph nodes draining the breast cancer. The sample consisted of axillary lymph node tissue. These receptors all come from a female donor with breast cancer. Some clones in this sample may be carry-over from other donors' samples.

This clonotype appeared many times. This chain's CDR3 is CATSREGQAKTDTQYF. The CDR3 region has the DNA TGTGCCACCAGCAGAGAGGGACAGGCCAAGACAGATACGCAGTATTTT. The rearrangement links TRBV15 to TRBJ2-3; 8 bases align to TRBD1. This CDR3 has 16 residues. The germline V gene has CDR1 LNHNV and CDR2 YYDKDF (reference sequence). V lost 0 bases, J lost 3 bases, and 5 bases stayed unmatched.

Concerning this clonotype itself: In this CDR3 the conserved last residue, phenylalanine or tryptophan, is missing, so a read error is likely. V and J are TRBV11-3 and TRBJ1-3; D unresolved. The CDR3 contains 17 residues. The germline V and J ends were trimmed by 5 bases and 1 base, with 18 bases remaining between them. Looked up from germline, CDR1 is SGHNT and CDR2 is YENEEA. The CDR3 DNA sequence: TGTGCCAGCAGCCAAAACCCCCTAGGGAGTTCTGGAAACACCATATATGTT. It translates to CASSQNPLGSSGNTIYV.

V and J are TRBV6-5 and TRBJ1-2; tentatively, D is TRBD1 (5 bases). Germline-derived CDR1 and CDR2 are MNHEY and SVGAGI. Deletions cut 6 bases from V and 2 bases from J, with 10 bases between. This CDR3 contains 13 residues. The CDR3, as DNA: TGTGCCAGCAGCATGGCAGGGAACTATGGCTACACCTTC. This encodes CASSMAGNYGYTF.

The CDR3 region has the DNA TGTGCCAGCAGCTTAGTGTCCACGGGAGGCTATGGCTACACCTTC. Its protein is CASSLVSTGGYGYTF. J is TRBJ1-2 and V is TRBV11-2; D is unclear. Between the trimmed V and J ends, which lost 1 base and 4 bases, there was a span of 13 bases. This CDR3 has 15 amino acids. Germline lookup yields CDR1 SGHAT and CDR2 FQNNGV.

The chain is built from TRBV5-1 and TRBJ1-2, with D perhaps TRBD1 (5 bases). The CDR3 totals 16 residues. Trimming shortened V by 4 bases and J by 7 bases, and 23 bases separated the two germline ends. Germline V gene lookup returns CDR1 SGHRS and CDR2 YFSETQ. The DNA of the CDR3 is TGCGCCAGCAGCCCAAAAATCTCTAGTGGCGGGGGTGGCTACACCTTC. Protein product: CASSPKISSGGGGYTF.

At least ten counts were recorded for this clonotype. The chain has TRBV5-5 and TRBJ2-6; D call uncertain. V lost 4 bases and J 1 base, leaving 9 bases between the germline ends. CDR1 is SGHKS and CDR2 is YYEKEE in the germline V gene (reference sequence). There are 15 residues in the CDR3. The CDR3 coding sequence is TGTGCCAGCAGCCGCGACGGATCTGGGGCCAACGTCCTGACTTTC. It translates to CASSRDGSGANVLTF.

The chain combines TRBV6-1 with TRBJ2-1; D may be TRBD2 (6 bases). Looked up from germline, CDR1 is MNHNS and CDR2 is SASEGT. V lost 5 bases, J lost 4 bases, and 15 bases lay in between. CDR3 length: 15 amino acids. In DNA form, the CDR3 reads TGTGCCAGCAGTCAAACCGGGGGAAGTTACAATGAGCAGTTCTTC. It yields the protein CASSQTGGSYNEQFF.

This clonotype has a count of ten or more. The CDR3 nucleotides are TGTGCCAGCAGGCTAGAGACAGGGCTCCCCTACGAGCAGTACTTC. Protein sequence: CASRLETGLPYEQYF. The V call is TRBV6-4, the J call TRBJ2-7; 7 nucleotides align to TRBD1. After removal of 6 bases from V and 2 bases from J, the junction contained 10 bases not matched to a gene. CDR3 length equals 15 residues. Germline V gene data show CDR1 as MRHNA and CDR2 as SNTAGT.

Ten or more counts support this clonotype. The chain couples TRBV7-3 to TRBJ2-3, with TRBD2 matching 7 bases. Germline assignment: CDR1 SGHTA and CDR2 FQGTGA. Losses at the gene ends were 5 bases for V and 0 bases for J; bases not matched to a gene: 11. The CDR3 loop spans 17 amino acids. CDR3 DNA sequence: TGTGCCAGCAGCCCGACGGGGACTATTACTAGCACAGATACGCAGTATTTT. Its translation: CASSPTGTITSTDTQYF. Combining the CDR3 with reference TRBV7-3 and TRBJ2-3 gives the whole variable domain GAGVSQTPSNKVTEKGKYVELRCDPISGHTALYWYRQSLGQGPEFLIYFQGTGAADDSGLPNDRFFAVRPEGSVSTLKIQRTERGDSAVYLCASSPTGTITSTDTQYFGPGTRLTVL.

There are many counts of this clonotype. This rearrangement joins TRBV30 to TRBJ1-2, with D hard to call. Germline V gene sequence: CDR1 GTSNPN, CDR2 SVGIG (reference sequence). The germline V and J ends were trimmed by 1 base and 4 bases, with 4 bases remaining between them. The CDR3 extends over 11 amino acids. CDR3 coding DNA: TGTGCCTGGAGTGCGCTCTATGGCTACACCTTC. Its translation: CAWSALYGYTF. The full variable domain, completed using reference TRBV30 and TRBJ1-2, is SQTIHQWPATLVQPVGSPLSLECTVEGTSNPNLYWYRQAAGRGLQLLFYSVGIGQISSEVPQNLSASRPQDRQFILSSKKLLLSDSGFYLCAWSALYGYTFGSGTRLTVV.

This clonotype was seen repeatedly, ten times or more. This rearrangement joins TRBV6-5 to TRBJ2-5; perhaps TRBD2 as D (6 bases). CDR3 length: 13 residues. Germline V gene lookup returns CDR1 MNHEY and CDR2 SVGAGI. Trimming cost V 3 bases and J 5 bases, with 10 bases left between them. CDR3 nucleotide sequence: TGTGCCAGCAGTTATCGGCTAGCGGAGACCCAGTACTTC. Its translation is CASSYRLAETQYF.

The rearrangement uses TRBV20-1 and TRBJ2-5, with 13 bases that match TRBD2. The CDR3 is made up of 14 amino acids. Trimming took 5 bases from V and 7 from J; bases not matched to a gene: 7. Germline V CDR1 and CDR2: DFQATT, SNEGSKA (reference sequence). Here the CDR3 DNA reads TGCAGTGCTCGGACTAGCGGGGGCCTTGGGACCCAGTACTTC. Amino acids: CSARTSGGLGTQYF.

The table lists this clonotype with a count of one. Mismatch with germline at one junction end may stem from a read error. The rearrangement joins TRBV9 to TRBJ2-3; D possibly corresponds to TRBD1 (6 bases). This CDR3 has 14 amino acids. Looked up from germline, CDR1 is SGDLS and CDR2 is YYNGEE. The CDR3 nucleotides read TGTGCCAGCAGTGATCAGGGGAGCACAGATACGCGGTATTTT. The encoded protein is CASSDQGSTDTRYF.

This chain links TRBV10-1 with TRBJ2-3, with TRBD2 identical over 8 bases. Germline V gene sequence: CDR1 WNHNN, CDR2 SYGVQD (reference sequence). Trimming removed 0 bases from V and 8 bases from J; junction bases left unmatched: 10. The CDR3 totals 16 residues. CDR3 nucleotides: TGCGCCAGCAGTGAGTCGAAGCGGGAGACACTCGGTACGCAGTATTTT. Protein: CASSESKRETLGTQYF.

The CDR3 loop is CASRFGQAGPYNEQFF. CDR3 coding DNA: TGCGCCAGCAGGTTTGGGCAAGCGGGACCCTACAATGAGCAGTTCTTC. V and J are TRBV5-1 and TRBJ2-1, with TRBD2 matching 7 bases. Germline trimming cut 5 bases from V and 2 bases from J; bases unmatched to any gene: 10. Germline V lookup: CDR1 SGHRS, CDR2 YFSETQ. The CDR3 is 16 amino acids.